This TCR beta chain came from a study of T-cell reconstitution after alpha-beta-depleted transplantation in children (dated by TCRdb to the mid-2010s). Study-wide context: Using TCR repertoire profiling, the study quantitatively followed how T-cell immune reconstitution unfolded in children after TCRalphabeta/CD19-depleted allogeneic hematopoietic cell transplantation. Overall study outcomes, separate from this receptor: In some patients, the high TCRbeta diversity seen at day 60 was put down to recipient T cells and intrathymic progenitors that had survived conditioning. The apparently early recovery of alphabetaT-cell counts about two months after transplant reportedly depended on only several hundred rapidly expanded clones that came from non-depleted graft cells. Over the following months the frequencies of hyperexpanded clones went down, and after one year T-cell counts and TCRbeta diversity were mostly credited to newly produced T cells.

The library was obtained by PCR. These reads were obtained on an Illumina HiSeq 2500. Molecular barcoding was employed in the preparation of TCR libraries, with unique molecular identifiers being used to normalize TCRbeta repertoire quantification. Using fastp at Q25 and MiXCR, TCRdb reprocessed the public reads and kept productive beta chains. Duplicate CDR3 protein sequences are folded into a single record with the most common DNA and genes. Counted in this sample were 80,000 to 100,000 distinct CDR3 sequences; more than 20% of them appeared once. The ten most abundant clones make up roughly 23% of the sample. Worth noting for this clonotype: It has no known antigen specificity. No much larger clone is present one base from it, and per-base qualities are unavailable.

V gives up 6 bases and J gives up 3 bases, and the segment between their germline ends measures 12 bases. The germline V gene supplies CDR1 SGHTA and CDR2 FQGNSA. CDR3 length: 13 amino acids, cysteine to phenylalanine. CDR3 DNA is the only sequence kept; it has 39 bases, read in frame from the first base. Sample treatment or condition, as interpreted from the label and publication: allogeneic hematopoietic cell transplantation with graft depleted of TCRalphabeta T cells and CD19 B cells. The transplant recipients were children given TCRalphabeta/CD19-depleted allogeneic hematopoietic cell grafts. The clonotype originates from a boy aged 2 to 10 with acute lymphoblastic leukemia, due to receive a stem cell transplant. Source: PBMCs, taken before TCRalphabeta/CD19-depleted stem cell transplant. This sequence uses TRBV7-2 and TRBJ2-7, with TRBD2 as a weak D call on 5 bases. In nucleotide form, the sequence is TGTGCCAGCAGTGTCGCGGGCTTCTACGAGCAGTACTTC. Its protein is CASSVAGFYEQYF. The variable domain in full, with residues beyond the CDR3 obtained from the reference TRBV7-2 and TRBJ2-7 genes, is GAGVSQSPSNKVTEKGKDVELRCDPISGHTALYWYRQSLGQGLEFLIYFQGNSAPDKSGLPSDRFSAERTGGSVSTLTIQRTQQEDSAVYLCASSVAGFYEQYFGPGTRLTVT.